Each of the 29 T cell receptor beta chains below was sequenced from the same sample in a study of CD8 T cells in ankylosing spondylitis. TCRdb redid the calling of the 5' RACE reads with MiXCR, one entry per CDR3 protein. Here the sample spans roughly 260,000 distinct CDR3 sequences, 20% being singletons. The sequenced sample was blood, either unsorted or a sorted T cell fraction (not recorded which). The receptors were gathered from a male donor with ankylosing spondylitis or in good health (not recorded which).

This clonotype was seen repeatedly, ten times or more. The genes are TRBV12-3 or TRBV12-4 and TRBJ2-1; D unresolved. V gave up 3 bases and J gave up 10 bases, with 10 bases separating them. The CDR3 sequence is 12 residues long. This CDR3 is CASSFFSLEQFF. In DNA, the CDR3 is TGTGCCAGCAGTTTTTTCAGTTTGGAGCAGTTCTTC.

Only a few counts were recorded for this clonotype. The V gene is TRBV7-3, the J gene TRBJ2-1; no definite D call. The CDR3 extends over 15 amino acids. The V gene's germline CDR1 is SGHTA and CDR2 FQGTGA. With 1 base removed from V and 4 bases from J, the gap between germline ends came to 11 bases. CDR3 region: CASSLIPQVYNEQFF. In DNA form, the CDR3 reads TGTGCCAGCAGCTTAATCCCGCAGGTTTACAATGAGCAGTTCTTC.

This clonotype has a handful of counts. The rearrangement uses TRBV18 and TRBJ2-5, with D possibly matching TRBD1 (5 bases). The CDR3 consists of 14 residues. The V gene's germline CDR1 is KGHSH and CDR2 LQKENI. With 1 base removed from V and 4 bases from J, the gap between germline ends came to 10 bases. The CDR3 reads CASSPLGGAETQYF. In DNA form, the CDR3 reads TGTGCCAGCTCACCACTCGGTGGGGCAGAGACCCAGTACTTC.

The chain couples TRBV10-2 to TRBJ2-3; 12 bases match TRBD1. V was clipped by 8 bases and J by 4 bases; unmatched bases: 4. CDR1 and CDR2 (germline): WSHSY, SAAADI. There are 14 residues in the CDR3. The CDR3 spells CASRDRGPADTQYF. The CDR3 nucleotides read TGCGCCAGCCGGGACAGGGGGCCAGCAGATACGCAGTATTTT.

The chain couples TRBV28 to TRBJ2-1; 11 bases align to TRBD2. The CDR3 is 20 amino acids. V lost 1 base, J lost 0 bases, and 11 bases stayed unmatched. Looked up from germline, CDR1 is MDHEN and CDR2 is SYDVKM. DNA for the CDR3: TGTGCCAGCAGTTTATTAGTGGGACTAGCGGAGCCGAGCTCCTACAATGAGCAGTTCTTC. Its translation is CASSLLVGLAEPSSYNEQFF.

This clonotype was counted a few times. CDR3 region: CASSPNRVRNQPQHF. The CDR3 nucleotides read TGTGCCAGCAGTCCAAACAGGGTGCGCAATCAGCCCCAGCATTTT. The chain joins TRBV12-3 or TRBV12-4 to TRBJ1-5; D is possibly TRBD1 (6 bases). CDR3 length: 15 amino acids. Trimming left V 5 bases short and J 2 bases short, with 13 bases between.

This sequence joins TRBV20-1 and TRBJ2-7; D possibly corresponds to TRBD1 (6 bases). Germline CDR1 DFQATT, CDR2 SNEGSKA (reference sequence). V shed 5 bases and J shed 3 bases, with 8 bases lying between them. CDR3 length equals 11 residues. The chain's CDR3 is CSAGQIYEQYV. The CDR3, as DNA: TGCAGTGCTGGACAGATCTACGAGCAGTACGTC.

This clonotype was counted only a few times. The J gene is TRBJ2-3, the V gene TRBV14, with D possibly called TRBD1 or TRBD2 (5 bases each). The germline V and J ends were trimmed by 3 bases and 6 bases, with 10 bases remaining between them. The germline V gene encodes CDR1 SGHDN and CDR2 FVKESK. This CDR3 is built from 13 residues. The CDR3 DNA sequence: TGTGCCAGCAGCCAGGGGACGGTTGATACGCAGTATTTT. Its translation: CASSQGTVDTQYF.

V usage is TRBV25-1 and J usage is TRBJ2-2; D not certain. This CDR3 region has 16 residues. Trimming took 8 bases from V and 1 from J, leaving 17 bases between them. Germline V gene data show CDR1 as MGHDK and CDR2 as SYGVNS. In nucleotides, the CDR3 is TGTGCCAGCCCCCTCCCGGCCGGAAAGAACACCGGGGAGCTGTTTTTT. Protein product: CASPLPAGKNTGELFF.

V usage is TRBV5-1 and J usage is TRBJ2-1, with 9 bases identical to TRBD2. Germline V lookup: CDR1 SGHRS, CDR2 YFSETQ. CDR3 length equals 15 residues. Trimming removed 4 bases from V and 6 bases from J; junction bases left unmatched: 8. As DNA, the CDR3 is TGCGCCAGCAGCCCCGGGACTAGCTCCCGCAATGAGCAGTTCTTC. It codes for CASSPGTSSRNEQFF.

The table lists this clonotype with a few counts. This chain connects TRBV27 to TRBJ2-3; 9 bases align to TRBD1. V lost 10 bases and J lost 3; bases outside the gene matches: 17. This CDR3 contains 17 residues. Germline loops: CDR1 MNHEY, CDR2 SMNVEV (reference sequence). The CDR3: CATSTSGTGRRTDTQYF. The CDR3 DNA reads as TGTGCCACAAGCACGTCCGGGACAGGGAGGAGGACAGATACGCAGTATTTT.

The genes are TRBV24-1 and TRBJ2-2; D might be TRBD1 (6 bases). Trimming pared 6 bases from V and 5 bases from J, leaving 18 bases between. The CDR3 length is 16 residues. Germline lookup yields CDR1 KGHDR and CDR2 SFDVKD. The CDR3 region is CATSSGTRGPTGELFF. The DNA for the CDR3 is TGTGCCACCAGTTCCGGGACAAGGGGTCCTACCGGGGAGCTGTTTTTT.

CDR3 protein: CASARNAGANTGELFF. The DNA of the CDR3 is TGTGCCAGCGCCCGCAACGCAGGGGCCAACACCGGGGAGCTGTTTTTT. V usage is TRBV7-8 and J usage is TRBJ2-2; D perhaps matches TRBD1 (6 bases). The CDR3 is made up of 16 amino acids. The V gene lost 8 bases and the J gene lost 2 bases, with 18 bases spanning the gap. The germline V gene has CDR1 SGHVS and CDR2 FQNEAQ.

The rearrangement links TRBV4-1 to TRBJ2-1; 10 bases are a match to TRBD2. Trimming took 4 bases from V and 6 from J; bases not matched to a gene: 12. CDR1 is MGHRA and CDR2 is YSYEKL in the germline V gene. The CDR3 loop spans 17 amino acids. The CDR3 nucleotides are TGCGCCAGCAGCCGAGAGCTAGCGGGGGCTGGGCCCAATGAGCAGTTCTTC. As protein: CASSRELAGAGPNEQFF.

V is TRBV29-1 and J is TRBJ2-5; possibly TRBD2 for D (6 bases). CDR1 is SQVTM, CDR2 ANQGSEA, per germline. Trimming shortened V by 3 bases and J by 1 base, and 12 bases separated the two germline ends. The CDR3 runs to 14 residues. CDR3 sequence: CSVDPPGGQETQYF. The DNA for the CDR3 is TGCAGCGTTGATCCTCCCGGGGGCCAAGAGACCCAGTACTTC.

This clonotype showed up just a few times. The gene calls are TRBV11-2 and TRBJ2-1; TRBD2 aligns across 7 bases. In germline, CDR1 is SGHAT, CDR2 FQNNGV. V shed 2 bases, J shed 9 bases, and the junction held 13 bases outside the gene matches. This CDR3 is built from 16 residues. Here the CDR3 DNA reads TGTGCCAGCAGCTTAACTGGCACTAGCGACCCGGGTGAGCAGTTCTTC. It yields the protein CASSLTGTSDPGEQFF.

This clonotype was seen only a few times. The rearrangement joins TRBV5-5 to TRBJ2-1, with 8 bases fitting TRBD1. Germline CDR1 reads SGHKS; CDR2 reads YYEKEE (reference sequence). This CDR3 is 13 amino acids long. J was trimmed by 7 bases and V by 6 bases; bases with no gene match: 6. The CDR3 nucleotides are TGTGCCAGCACCAGGACAGGGCCGAATGAGCAGTTCTTC. It translates to CASTRTGPNEQFF.

The chain links TRBV20-1 to TRBJ1-5; D unclear. Deletions cut 6 bases from V and 3 bases from J, with 12 bases between. The CDR3 sequence is 13 residues long. Germline-derived CDR1 and CDR2 are DFQATT and SNEGSKA (reference sequence). CDR3 protein: CSASSGYNQPQHF. For the CDR3, the DNA is TGCAGTGCCAGTAGTGGCTACAATCAGCCCCAGCATTTT.

This clonotype was counted only a few times. The chain couples TRBV18 to TRBJ2-5; D is perhaps TRBD2 (5 bases). The CDR3 is made up of 14 amino acids. Germline-derived CDR1 and CDR2 are KGHSH and LQKENI. Deletions cut 0 bases from V and 4 bases from J, with 9 bases between. CDR3 in amino acids: CASSPPTAGETQYF. The CDR3 nucleotides read TGTGCCAGCTCACCACCGACGGCGGGAGAGACCCAGTACTTC.

The chain is built from TRBV10-2 and TRBJ2-1, with D unclear. Deletions cut 0 bases from V and 0 bases from J, with 12 bases between. The CDR3 consists of 17 residues. Germline CDR1 WSHSY, CDR2 SAAADI. In nucleotides, the CDR3 is TGCGCCAGCAGTGAGTCGAAACAGAGTAGCTCCTACAATGAGCAGTTCTTC. It is translated as CASSESKQSSSYNEQFF.

This clonotype was counted only a few times. The chain has TRBV29-1 and TRBJ2-4; D unresolved. The CDR3 runs 12 residues. Germline lookup yields CDR1 SQVTM and CDR2 ANQGSEA. V shed 4 bases and J shed 2 bases, with 6 bases lying between them. CDR3 loop: CSVAETKNIQYF. Written as DNA, the CDR3 is TGCAGCGTTGCAGAAACCAAAAACATTCAGTACTTC.

This clonotype was recorded a few times. The gene calls are TRBV4-2 and TRBJ1-1, with TRBD1 matching over 12 bases. CDR1 LGHNA and CDR2 YNFKEQ come from the germline V gene. This CDR3 has 16 residues. Losses at the gene ends were 3 bases for V and 4 bases for J; bases not matched to a gene: 6. The CDR3 here is CASSQGQGAGSTEAFF. CDR3 nucleotides: TGTGCCAGCAGCCAGGGACAGGGGGCGGGCAGCACTGAAGCTTTCTTT.

The gene calls are TRBV7-3 and TRBJ2-3; 7 bases align to TRBD2. The CDR3 loop spans 15 amino acids. Unmatched junction bases numbered 4, after V lost 3 bases and J lost 1 base. In germline, CDR1 is SGHTA, CDR2 FQGTGA. DNA of the CDR3: TGTGCCAGCAGCTTTTCTAGCGGAGGCACAGATACGCAGTATTTT. Translating it yields CASSFSSGGTDTQYF.

This clonotype showed up many times. V usage is TRBV6-5 and J usage is TRBJ2-1; D gene ambiguous. This CDR3 spans 14 amino acids. V was cut by 2 bases and J by 0 bases, with 5 bases left in between. Germline CDR1 reads MNHEY; CDR2 reads SVGAGI. The CDR3: CASSYDSSYNEQFF. The DNA of the CDR3 is TGTGCCAGCAGTTACGATAGCTCCTACAATGAGCAGTTCTTC.

This clonotype occurred a few times. The chain recombines TRBV5-1 with TRBJ2-2; no clear D gene. The CDR3 is 15 residues long. Per the germline V gene, CDR1 is SGHRS and CDR2 is YFSETQ. Between the trimmed V and J ends, which lost 4 bases and 7 bases, there was a span of 17 bases. This CDR3 is CASSLRASKGGELFF. Written as DNA, the CDR3 is TGCGCCAGCAGCCTCCGGGCCTCGAAGGGCGGGGAGCTGTTTTTT.

V is TRBV2 and J is TRBJ1-1, with unresolved D. V lost 1 base and J 3 bases, leaving 6 bases between the germline ends. From germline, CDR1 is SNHLY and CDR2 FYNNEI. The CDR3 length is 13 residues. Here the CDR3 reads CASSEEADTEAFF. CDR3 coding DNA: TGTGCCAGCAGTGAAGAGGCAGACACTGAAGCTTTCTTT. Together with reference TRBV2 and TRBJ1-1, the CDR3 gives the full variable domain: EPEVTQTPSHQVTQMGQEVILRCVPISNHLYFYWYRQILGQKVEFLVSFYNNEISEKSEIFDDQFSVERPDGSNFTLKIRSTKLEDSAMYFCASSEEADTEAFFGQGTRLTVV.

This clonotype was recorded at least ten times. This sequence joins TRBV6-1 and TRBJ1-3; no clear D. Germline assignment: CDR1 MNHNS and CDR2 SASEGT. The CDR3 contains 11 residues. Trimming removed 6 bases at V and 4 bases at J, with 4 bases between. In DNA, the CDR3 is TGTGCCAGCAGGGGAGGAAACACCATATATTTT. Translated, it gives CASRGGNTIYF.

The chain is built from TRBV7-8 and TRBJ2-1, with a weak D call TRBD1 (6 bases). V shed 2 bases and J shed 8 bases, with 13 bases lying between them. In germline, CDR1 is SGHVS, CDR2 FQNEAQ. CDR3 length: 14 residues. CDR3 nucleotides: TGTGCCAGCAGCTTAACGGCCAGGGGCTATGAGCAGTTCTTC. Translation: CASSLTARGYEQFF. Combining the CDR3 with reference TRBV7-8 and TRBJ2-1 gives the whole variable domain GAGVSQSPRYKVAKRGQDVALRCDPISGHVSLFWYQQALGQGPEFLTYFQNEAQLDKSGLPSDRFFAERPEGSVSTLKIQRTQQEDSAVYLCASSLTARGYEQFFGPGTRLTVL.

Here the CDR3 DNA reads TGTGCCAGCAGGCGGGAAGGGAATGAGCAGTTCTTC. Residues: CASRREGNEQFF. This sequence joins TRBV3-1 and TRBJ2-1; perhaps TRBD2 as D (6 bases). The CDR3 runs to 12 residues. Trimming took off 6 bases at V and 7 bases at J, with 10 bases between the two ends. Germline loops: CDR1 LGHDT, CDR2 YNNKEL (reference sequence).